A single sample gave rise to the 12 T cell receptor beta chains below, sequenced in a study of PD-L1 blockade in urothelial cancer. The time point was: pretreatment peripheral blood. Profiled with immunoSEQ multiplex PCR; TCRdb holds only in-frame clones, not every one. The sample has tens of thousands of clones, approximately 87% seen once. Sequencing used PBMCs, obtained around atezolizumab (anti-PD-L1) treatment. These TCRs come from a man in his sixties or seventies with urothelial cancer.

This chain joins TRBV10-1 and TRBJ1-5, with D perhaps TRBD1 (5 bases). Germline CDR1 reads WNHNN; CDR2 reads SYGVQD (reference sequence). The CDR3 extends over 13 amino acids. With 4 bases removed from V and 5 bases from J, the gap between germline ends came to 9 bases. Written as DNA, the CDR3 is TGCGCCAGCAGTGTAGGCAGGGATCAGCCCCAGCATTTT. This translates into CASSVGRDQPQHF.

The genes are TRBV19 and TRBJ2-4, with 8 bases identical to TRBD2. With 3 bases clipped from V and 1 base from J, the junction kept 8 bases outside the gene matches. CDR3 length equals 17 residues. In germline, CDR1 is LNHDA, CDR2 SQIVND (reference sequence). The chain's CDR3 is CASSIELAEGAKNIQYF. The CDR3 region has the DNA TGTGCCAGTAGTATCGAACTAGCGGAGGGGGCCAAAAACATTCAGTACTTC.

The CDR3 is CASSPPGTGETQYF. The CDR3 DNA reads TGTGCCAGCAGTCCGCCCGGGACAGGAGAGACCCAGTACTTC. V is TRBV28 and J is TRBJ2-5; 8 nucleotides line up with TRBD1. The CDR3 length is 14 residues. The ends lost 5 bases at V and 4 bases at J; junction bases unmatched: 6. Germline V gene sequence: CDR1 MDHEN, CDR2 SYDVKM.

This rearrangement joins TRBV27 to TRBJ2-3; 7 bases align to TRBD1. CDR1 and CDR2 (germline): MNHEY, SMNVEV (reference sequence). The CDR3 consists of 14 residues. The junction had 7 bases not matched to a gene; V was cut back by 5 bases and J by 5 bases. The CDR3 sequence: CASSEPGGQDTQYF. DNA for the CDR3: TGTGCCAGCAGTGAGCCAGGGGGTCAAGATACGCAGTATTTT.

This chain links TRBV6-6 with TRBJ1-5; D uncertain. The CDR3 has 14 amino acids. Germline V gene data show CDR1 as MNHNY and CDR2 as SVGAGI (reference sequence). V was cut by 6 bases and J by 1 base, with 10 bases left in between. CDR3: CASSPQLSNQPQHF. DNA for the CDR3: TGTGCCAGCAGCCCCCAACTGAGCAATCAGCCCCAGCATTTT.

V gene TRBV5-1 combines with J gene TRBJ2-5; perhaps TRBD2 as D (6 bases). Looked up from germline, CDR1 is SGHRS and CDR2 is YFSETQ. Trimming took 3 bases from V and 5 from J, leaving 20 bases between them. The CDR3 contains 16 residues. CDR3: CASSSTGTSPVETQYF. The CDR3 region has the DNA TGCGCCAGCAGCTCAACCGGGACTTCCCCGGTGGAGACCCAGTACTTC. The variable domain in full, with the rest retrieved from reference TRBV5-1 and TRBJ2-5, is KAGVTQTPRYLIKTRGQQVTLSCSPISGHRSVSWYQQTPGQGLQFLFEYFSETQRNKGNFPGRFSGRQFSNSRSEMNVSTLELGDSALYLCASSSTGTSPVETQYFGPGTRLLVL.

The J gene is TRBJ2-5, the V gene TRBV6-1, with 9 bases matching TRBD2. Unmatched junction bases numbered 4, after V lost 6 bases and J lost 5 bases. CDR3 size: 13 residues. Germline CDR1 and CDR2: MNHNS and SASEGT. CDR3 coding DNA: TGTGCCAGCAGCGCAAGCGGGGGGGAGACCCAGTACTTC. It encodes CASSASGGETQYF.

The rearrangement uses TRBV7-8 and TRBJ2-2; 10 bases match TRBD2. CDR1 is SGHVS, CDR2 FQNEAQ, per germline. V gave up 1 base and J gave up 5 bases; unmatched junction bases: 10. This CDR3 has 18 amino acids. The CDR3 is CASSLESPSGSGTGELFF. The CDR3 coding sequence is TGTGCCAGCAGCTTAGAGTCTCCTAGCGGGAGTGGGACCGGGGAGCTGTTTTTT.

The chain joins TRBV7-3 to TRBJ1-5, with D tentatively TRBD1 (6 bases). The germline V gene has CDR1 SGHTA and CDR2 FQGTGA. This CDR3 is built from 14 residues. Trimming stripped 8 bases from V and 7 bases from J, with 18 bases between. CDR3 DNA: TGTGCCAGCGGGGGAGTGTGGGGGCACCAGCCCCAGCATTTT. This codes for CASGGVWGHQPQHF.

This rearrangement joins TRBV6-6 to TRBJ1-5; D possibly corresponds to TRBD1 (5 bases). The CDR3 has 15 residues. The V end lost 7 bases, the J end lost 1 base, and 14 bases lay between the germline ends. Germline CDR1 MNHNY, CDR2 SVGAGI (reference sequence). In DNA, the CDR3 is TGTGCCAGCACTCAGGACATTTTGAGCAATCAGCCCCAGCATTTT. Translation: CASTQDILSNQPQHF.

The chain has TRBV29-1 and TRBJ2-1; possible D gene TRBD1, 6 bases. Germline CDR1 is SQVTM and CDR2 is ANQGSEA. The CDR3 extends over 13 amino acids. V lost 4 bases to trimming and J lost 5 bases, with 12 bases between them. The CDR3 is CSVAGTFNNEQFF. The CDR3, as DNA: TGCAGCGTTGCTGGGACATTCAACAATGAGCAGTTCTTC.

The chain is built from TRBV11-2 and TRBJ1-2; maybe TRBD1 (5 bases). This CDR3 is built from 14 residues. Germline V CDR1 and CDR2: SGHAT, FQNNGV. V dropped 1 base and J dropped 8 bases, with 14 bases sitting between them. CDR3 in amino acids: CASSLGSTVGGYTF. The CDR3 DNA follows: TGTGCCAGCAGCTTAGGGTCGACAGTTGGGGGCTACACCTTC. Looking up the rest from reference TRBV11-2 and TRBJ1-2 gives the full variable domain: EAGVAQSPRYKIIEKRQSVAFWCNPISGHATLYWYQQILGQGPKLLIQFQNNGVVDDSQLPKDRFSAERLKGVDSTLKIQPAKLEDSAVYLCASSLGSTVGGYTFGSGTRLTVV.